This T cell receptor beta chain was documented in a study of cytomegalovirus exposure and HLA in healthy donors. As to this clone: One junction end disagrees with the germline gene, perhaps due to a read error.

In germline, CDR1 is SGHRS, CDR2 YFSETQ. The CDR3 has 12 amino acids. Sequencing used immunoSEQ multiplex PCR; TCRdb keeps in-frame clones, though not all of them. The sample holds tens of thousands of clones, 94% seen once. The clonotype comes from a man between 18 and 35 years old in good health and CMV-seropositive. The chain uses TRBV5-1 and TRBJ2-7; 8 nucleotides align to TRBD1. The sample consisted of PBMCs. This CDR3 is CASSPRTGFNHF. Here the CDR3 DNA reads TGCGCCAGCAGCCCGCGGACAGGGTTTAATCACTTC.